These 12 T cell receptor beta chains share one sample of origin, sequenced in a study of cytomegalovirus exposure and HLA in healthy donors. PCR employed 60 Vbeta and 13 Jbeta primers. Sequenced by immunoSEQ multiplex PCR; TCRdb stores in-frame clones only, minus some. The table records some 150,000 clones, 65% to 85% of them present only once. The material sequenced was PBMCs. Source of these receptors: a woman in her 30s in good health and CMV-seropositive.

In DNA form, the CDR3 reads TGTGCCAGCAGTTACTCGGCAGTAAGAGGGCCCCAGTACTTC. Its protein is CASSYSAVRGPQYF. V is TRBV6-5 and J is TRBJ2-5; D might be TRBD2 (5 bases). This CDR3 comprises 14 residues. CDR1 and CDR2 (germline): MNHEY, SVGAGI. V shed 0 bases and J shed 9 bases, with 14 bases lying between them.

This CDR3 reads CASSVIQGDAEAFF. The CDR3 nucleotides are TGTGCCAGCAGCGTTATACAGGGGGACGCTGAAGCTTTCTTT. The rearrangement links TRBV9 to TRBJ1-1; 8 bases align to TRBD1. Per germline, CDR1 SGDLS and CDR2 YYNGEE. V shed 2 bases, J shed 6 bases, and the junction held 6 bases outside the gene matches. The CDR3 is made up of 14 amino acids. Drawing the rest from reference TRBV9 and TRBJ1-1, the complete variable domain is DSGVTQTPKHLITATGQRVTLRCSPRSGDLSVYWYQQSLDQGLQFLIQYYNGEERAKGNILERFSAQQFPDLHSELNLSSLELGDSALYFCASSVIQGDAEAFFGQGTRLTVV.

Regarding this clone: An end of the junction does not agree with germline; a read error may underlie this. The J gene is TRBJ2-1, the V gene TRBV7-9; TRBD2 matches at 8 bases. The germline V gene has CDR1 SEHNR and CDR2 FQNEAQ (reference sequence). CDR3 length: 17 residues. The CDR3 DNA follows: TGTTCCAGCAGCTCCAGCCGAACTAGCGGTGCCTACAATGAGCAGTTCTTC. It yields the protein CSSSSSRTSGAYNEQFF. Using reference TRBV7-9 and TRBJ2-1 for the parts outside the CDR3, the full variable domain is DTGVSQNPRHKITKRGQNVTFRCDPISEHNRLYWYRQTLGQGPEFLTYFQNEAQLEKSRLLSDRFSAERPKGSFSTLEIQRTEQGDSAMYLCSSSSSRTSGAYNEQFFGPGTRLTVL.

V is TRBV19 and J is TRBJ2-2, with 10 bases matching TRBD1. Germline CDR1 and CDR2: LNHDA and SQIVND (reference sequence). The junction had 14 bases not matched to a gene; V was cut back by 4 bases and J by 9 bases. This CDR3 spans 17 amino acids. The CDR3 region has the DNA TGTGCCAGTAGTACTCAACCGGGACAGGGGTATAATCGGGAGCTGTTTTTT. It specifies CASSTQPGQGYNRELFF.

J is TRBJ2-5 and V is TRBV29-1, with D perhaps matching TRBD1 (5 bases). V was shortened by 7 bases and J by 5 bases, with 20 bases between the two germline ends. CDR1 is SQVTM and CDR2 is ANQGSEA in the germline V gene. This CDR3 has 14 amino acids. The CDR3 bases are TGCAGCGGCGACAGCGCCTATGGAGCGGAGACCCAGTACTTC. Amino acid sequence: CSGDSAYGAETQYF.

J is TRBJ1-6 and V is TRBV28; maybe TRBD1 (5 bases). Germline CDR1 reads MDHEN; CDR2 reads SYDVKM. Trimming cost V 6 bases and J 0 bases, with 15 bases left between them. The CDR3 runs 17 residues. As DNA, the CDR3 is TGTGCCAGCAGACGAGGACAAATCAGCTCCTATAATTCACCCCTCCACTTT. It yields the protein CASRRGQISSYNSPLHF.

V and J are TRBV28 and TRBJ1-4; no definite D call. CDR1 MDHEN and CDR2 SYDVKM come from the germline V gene. The CDR3 has 12 residues. Trimming took off 2 bases at V and 8 bases at J, with 6 bases between the two ends. The CDR3 region has the DNA TGTGCCAGCAGTTTACAGTCCGAAAAACTGTTTTTT. Amino acid sequence: CASSLQSEKLFF.

This chain links TRBV20-1 with TRBJ1-1; no clear D gene. The CDR3 totals 11 residues. Trimming shortened V by 6 bases and J by 3 bases, and 8 bases separated the two germline ends. From germline, CDR1 is DFQATT and CDR2 SNEGSKA (reference sequence). The CDR3 coding sequence is TGCAGTGCCACATTATACACTGAAGCTTTCTTT. Protein: CSATLYTEAFF.

The chain employs TRBV5-6 and TRBJ2-7; 9 bases align to TRBD1. This CDR3 spans 13 amino acids. Trimming took 4 bases from V and 7 from J; bases not matched to a gene: 6. The germline V gene has CDR1 SGHDT and CDR2 YYEEEE. CDR3 DNA: TGTGCCAGCAGCCTACAGGGGGCAGAGGAGCAGTACTTC. Its protein product is CASSLQGAEEQYF. Together with reference TRBV5-6 and TRBJ2-7, the CDR3 gives the full variable domain: DAGVTQSPTHLIKTRGQQVTLRCSPKSGHDTVSWYQQALGQGPQFIFQYYEEEERQRGNFPDRFSGHQFPNYSSELNVNALLLGDSALYLCASSLQGAEEQYFGPGTRLTVT.

The chain couples TRBV19 to TRBJ2-2; possible D gene TRBD1, 6 bases. Germline values: CDR1 LNHDA, CDR2 SQIVND (reference sequence). The V gene lost 5 bases and the J gene lost 6 bases, with 13 bases spanning the gap. There are 14 residues in the CDR3. This CDR3 reads CASSLQGVPGELFF. CDR3 bases: TGTGCCAGTAGTCTACAGGGAGTCCCCGGGGAGCTGTTTTTT.

This clone was seen only a few times. The chain is built from TRBV5-4 and TRBJ2-7; 7 bases agree with TRBD2. Per the germline V gene, CDR1 is SGHNT and CDR2 is YYREEE (reference sequence). The V segment lost 3 bases and the J segment 3 bases; nucleotides outside the gene matches: 9. This CDR3 contains 15 residues. The CDR3 DNA reads as TGTGCCAGCAGCTGGAGGACTAGTACCAGCTACGAGCAGTACTTC. Its translation is CASSWRTSTSYEQYF.

V is TRBV18 and J is TRBJ1-1; 7 bases match TRBD1. V lost 2 bases to trimming and J lost 0 bases; unmatched junction nucleotides: 6. CDR1 is KGHSH and CDR2 is LQKENI in the germline V gene. The CDR3 runs to 16 residues. This chain's CDR3 is CASSPIKGQMNTEAFF. CDR3 nucleotides: TGTGCCAGCTCACCAATTAAGGGACAGATGAACACTGAAGCTTTCTTT.